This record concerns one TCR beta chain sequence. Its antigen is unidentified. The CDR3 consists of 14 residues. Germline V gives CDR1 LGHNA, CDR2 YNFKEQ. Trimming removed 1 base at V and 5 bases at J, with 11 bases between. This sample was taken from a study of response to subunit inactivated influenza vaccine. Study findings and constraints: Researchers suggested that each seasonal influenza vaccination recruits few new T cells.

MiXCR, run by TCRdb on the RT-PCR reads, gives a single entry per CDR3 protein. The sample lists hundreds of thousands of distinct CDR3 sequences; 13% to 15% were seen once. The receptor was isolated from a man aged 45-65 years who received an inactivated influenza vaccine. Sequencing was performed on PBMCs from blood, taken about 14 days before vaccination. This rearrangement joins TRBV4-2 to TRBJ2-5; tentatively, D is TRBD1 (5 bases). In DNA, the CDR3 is TGTGCCAGCAGCCAAGTAGGGGCCCCGGAGACCCAGTACTTC. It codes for CASSQVGAPETQYF.